What follows are 5 T cell receptor beta chains derived from one specimen sequenced in a study of shared clonotypes between healthy human individuals. Only in-frame clones appear in the TCRdb table, and some are missing; sequencing was by immunoSEQ multiplex PCR. Of fewer than 2.5 million clones in the sample, approximately 93% were seen once. Sequenced sample: naive CD4+ T cells from PBMCs. Subset meaning: CD45RA+ positively selected. These receptors originate from a young man in good health. Some clones in this sample may be carry-over from other donors' samples.

This chain uses TRBV10-3 with TRBJ2-1, with 7 bases that match TRBD2. Germline-derived CDR1 and CDR2 are ENHRY and SYGVKD. The CDR3 has 16 amino acids. With V trimmed by 0 bases and J by 9 bases, 11 bases remained unmatched. The CDR3 spells CAISESGLAGRGEQFF. For the CDR3, the DNA is TGTGCCATCAGTGAGTCGGGGTTAGCGGGCCGCGGTGAGCAGTTCTTC.

This clone was detected once. The chain couples TRBV11-2 to TRBJ2-2; a weak D match, TRBD2 (5 bases). Germline values: CDR1 SGHAT, CDR2 FQNNGV. CDR3 length equals 16 residues. V shed 2 bases and J shed 3 bases, with 13 bases lying between them. CDR3 protein: CASSLIRDTDTGELFF. CDR3 in DNA: TGTGCCAGCAGCTTAATTCGGGATACGGACACCGGGGAGCTGTTTTTT.

The chain is built from TRBV18 and TRBJ2-3; no clear D gene. The germline V gene has CDR1 KGHSH and CDR2 LQKENI. The CDR3 spans 14 residues. Trimming shortened V by 1 base and J by 2 bases, and 7 bases separated the two germline ends. This CDR3 reads CASSPQKTTDTQYF. The DNA of the CDR3 is TGTGCCAGCTCACCACAAAAGACCACAGATACGCAGTATTTT.

V usage is TRBV9 and J usage is TRBJ2-3; D ambiguous. Germline V lookup: CDR1 SGDLS, CDR2 YYNGEE. The CDR3 extends over 15 amino acids. V lost 0 bases, J lost 1 base, and 9 bases lay in between. CDR3 DNA sequence: TGTGCCAGCAGCGTAGTGGGTTTCGGCACAGATACGCAGTATTTT. Residues: CASSVVGFGTDTQYF.

The chain links TRBV6-6 to TRBJ2-6; D gene unclear. CDR1 is MNHNY, CDR2 SVGAGI, per germline (reference sequence). This CDR3 region has 12 residues. V was shortened by 7 bases and J by 3 bases, with 4 bases between the two germline ends. CDR3 protein: CASTGGANVLTF. The CDR3 nucleotides read TGTGCCAGCACGGGTGGGGCCAACGTCCTGACTTTC.